The 31 T cell receptor beta chains given below trace back to one sample, sequenced in a study of blood T cell repertoires in COVID-19. The method was immunoSEQ multiplex PCR; TCRdb's version includes in-frame clones alone and lacks a portion of them. The data hold 150,000 to 200,000 clones, with about 86% observed a single time. The material sequenced was peripheral blood. Receptors were obtained from a woman in her 70s who had recovered from COVID-19.

The CDR3 region is CASSPPLEADYEQYF. The CDR3 DNA reads TGTGCCAGCAGCCCCCCCTTGGAGGCCGACTACGAGCAGTACTTC. The gene calls are TRBV7-9 and TRBJ2-7; the D gene is possibly TRBD2 (5 bases). V lost 5 bases and J 3 bases, leaving 17 bases between the germline ends. This CDR3 spans 15 amino acids. Germline lookup yields CDR1 SEHNR and CDR2 FQNEAQ (reference sequence).

The rearrangement joins TRBV19 to TRBJ2-7, with a weak D call TRBD1 (5 bases). CDR1 and CDR2 (germline): LNHDA, SQIVND (reference sequence). The CDR3 contains 14 residues. Trimming removed 7 bases from V and 0 bases from J, with 13 bases in between. The CDR3 DNA reads TGTGCCAGTACTGTGGGGCAGCCCTCCTACGAGCAGTACTTC. Translated, it gives CASTVGQPSYEQYF.

This clone was seen only once. An end of the junction differs from the germline gene, which may be a read error. Other DNA sequences in this sample translate to the same CDR3. The rearrangement uses TRBV7-3 and TRBJ2-2, with 10 positions matching TRBD1. CDR3 length: 16 residues. Germline V gene lookup returns CDR1 SGHTA and CDR2 FQGTGA. The CDR3 DNA follows: TGTGCCAGCAGCCCCCCCGGGACAGGGGACACTGGGGAGCTGTTTTTT. Protein: CASSPPGTGDTGELFF.

The rearrangement links TRBV4-3 to TRBJ1-5, with a weak D call TRBD1 (5 bases). V dropped 4 bases and J dropped 6 bases, with 16 bases sitting between them. The CDR3 contains 15 residues. The germline CDR1 and CDR2 sequences are LGHNA and YSLEER. In nucleotides, the CDR3 is TGCGCCAGCAGCCCCCGCCGGGGGACGAGTCAGCCCCAGCATTTT. Translating it yields CASSPRRGTSQPQHF.

The chain employs TRBV15 and TRBJ2-7, with TRBD1 matching over 8 bases. The germline gives CDR1 LNHNV, CDR2 YYDKDF (reference sequence). The CDR3 runs 13 residues. V lost 11 bases and J lost 3; bases outside the gene matches: 9. The CDR3 sequence: CAASADRDYEQYF. In DNA form, the CDR3 reads TGTGCCGCTTCGGCGGACAGGGACTACGAGCAGTACTTC.

The V gene is TRBV7-9, the J gene TRBJ2-7, with a possible D match to TRBD2 (5 bases). The CDR3 runs 12 residues. The germline gives CDR1 SEHNR, CDR2 FQNEAQ (reference sequence). V lost 4 bases, J lost 3 bases, and 7 bases lay in between. Here the CDR3 reads CASSSSGYEQYF. The DNA of the CDR3 is TGTGCCAGCAGCTCAAGCGGCTACGAGCAGTACTTC.

There are a few counts of this clone. The chain couples TRBV28 to TRBJ1-4; D is unclear. The CDR3 runs 14 residues. V dropped 2 bases and J dropped 5 bases, with 9 bases sitting between them. Germline CDR1 and CDR2: MDHEN and SYDVKM. The CDR3: CASSLTELNEKLFF. CDR3 nucleotides: TGTGCCAGCAGTTTAACAGAGCTGAATGAAAAACTGTTTTTT.

This rearrangement joins TRBV9 to TRBJ2-5, with TRBD2 matching over 8 bases. The germline gives CDR1 SGDLS, CDR2 YYNGEE. The CDR3 is made up of 15 amino acids. Trimming at V came to 4 bases and at J to 2 bases, leaving 7 bases not matched to a gene. The CDR3, as DNA: TGTGCCAGCAGCCACGGGGGGGGCTTGCAAGAGACCCAGTACTTC. It translates to CASSHGGGLQETQYF. The complete variable domain, with remaining parts taken from reference TRBV9 and TRBJ2-5, reads DSGVTQTPKHLITATGQRVTLRCSPRSGDLSVYWYQQSLDQGLQFLIQYYNGEERAKGNILERFSAQQFPDLHSELNLSSLELGDSALYFCASSHGGGLQETQYFGPGTRLLVL.

This chain links TRBV6-6 with TRBJ2-2; 10 positions agree with TRBD1. Trimming at V came to 2 bases and at J to 6 bases, leaving 6 bases not matched to a gene. The CDR3 contains 16 residues. Germline loops: CDR1 MNHNY, CDR2 SVGAGI (reference sequence). The CDR3 region is CASSYPRTGGSGELFF. The CDR3, as DNA: TGTGCCAGCAGTTACCCCAGGACAGGGGGATCCGGGGAGCTGTTTTTT.

The chain is built from TRBV5-5 and TRBJ1-5; 8 bases fit TRBD1. Trimming removed 4 bases from V and 2 bases from J; junction bases left unmatched: 5. Germline V gene sequence: CDR1 SGHKS, CDR2 YYEKEE (reference sequence). This CDR3 spans 15 amino acids. The CDR3 DNA sequence: TGTGCCAGCAGCCGCACAGGGGGAGGCAATCAGCCCCAGCATTTT. Residues: CASSRTGGGNQPQHF.

Written as DNA, the CDR3 is TGTGCCAGCAGTGAAGGCGATGAAGCTTTCTTT. It specifies CASSEGDEAFF. This chain links TRBV6-1 with TRBJ1-1, with D uncertain. V was trimmed by 1 base and J by 7 bases, leaving 4 bases between them. The CDR3 runs to 11 residues. The germline CDR1 and CDR2 sequences are MNHNS and SASEGT.

The chain is built from TRBV20-1 and TRBJ1-2, with D unclear. Per the germline V gene, CDR1 is DFQATT and CDR2 is SNEGSKA (reference sequence). The CDR3 has 11 residues. The V end lost 5 bases, the J end lost 4 bases, and 8 bases lay between the germline ends. CDR3 loop: CSAEPSYGYTF. Here the CDR3 DNA reads TGCAGTGCTGAGCCAAGCTATGGCTACACCTTC.

This chain connects TRBV7-8 to TRBJ1-5; no clear D. The germline CDR1 and CDR2 sequences are SGHVS and FQNEAQ. V gave up 1 base and J gave up 1 base, with 5 bases separating them. The CDR3 is 14 residues long. For the CDR3, the DNA is TGTGCCAGCAGCTTAGGCAGGAGCAATCAGCCCCAGCATTTT. Protein: CASSLGRSNQPQHF.

The chain carries TRBV10-3 and TRBJ2-5, with a possible D match to TRBD1 (5 bases). The length of the CDR3 is 14 residues. Germline assignment: CDR1 ENHRY and CDR2 SYGVKD. Trimming stripped 6 bases from V and 2 bases from J, with 13 bases between. The CDR3: CAIRDPTAQETQYF. Written as DNA, the CDR3 is TGTGCCATCAGGGATCCGACAGCACAAGAGACCCAGTACTTC.

The rearrangement joins TRBV6-4 to TRBJ1-1, with 9 nucleotides matching TRBD1. J was trimmed by 2 bases and V by 6 bases; bases with no gene match: 7. Germline V lookup: CDR1 MRHNA, CDR2 SNTAGT. The CDR3 runs to 15 residues. The CDR3 bases are TGTGCCAGCAGGGCAGGACAGGGGCGTAACACTGAAGCTTTCTTT. Amino acids: CASRAGQGRNTEAFF.

This clone occurred a few times. The V and J genes are TRBV12-3 or TRBV12-4 and TRBJ2-7, with no clear D. Trimming took 3 bases from V and 4 from J, leaving 7 bases between them. The CDR3 consists of 12 residues. The CDR3 DNA reads as TGTGCCAGCAGTTTTTTCCAGTACGAGCAGTACTTC. Translation gives CASSFFQYEQYF.

This clone was counted between two and nine times. The chain has TRBV4-2 and TRBJ1-2, with D perhaps TRBD1 (5 bases). Trimming pared 4 bases from V and 8 bases from J, leaving 14 bases between. The CDR3 is 13 amino acids. Germline lookup yields CDR1 LGHNA and CDR2 YNFKEQ. Here the CDR3 DNA reads TGTGCCAGCAGCCCGAACCTCAGGGTGGGCTACACCTTC. Translating it yields CASSPNLRVGYTF.

The chain has TRBV9 and TRBJ1-6; D not certain. Germline V CDR1 and CDR2: SGDLS, YYNGEE. This CDR3 is built from 15 residues. V was cut by 4 bases and J by 5 bases, with 13 bases left in between. CDR3 residues: CASSPWGVDNSPLHF. The CDR3, as DNA: TGTGCCAGCAGCCCCTGGGGAGTCGATAATTCACCCCTCCACTTT.

The chain combines TRBV5-4 with TRBJ1-1; TRBD1 is a possible D gene (6 bases). The CDR3 is 15 amino acids. The germline V gene encodes CDR1 SGHNT and CDR2 YYREEE (reference sequence). V was cut by 3 bases and J by 1 base, with 13 bases left in between. The CDR3 DNA is TGTGCCAGCAGCTCCAGGGGAGAGGGGAACACTGAAGCTTTCTTT. It translates to CASSSRGEGNTEAFF.

The chain employs TRBV18 and TRBJ1-4; TRBD1 might be the D (6 bases). With 3 bases removed from V and 3 bases from J, the gap between germline ends came to 11 bases. Germline CDR1 reads KGHSH; CDR2 reads LQKENI. The CDR3 sequence is 15 residues long. The CDR3 sequence: CASSPRTEPNEKLFF. Written as DNA, the CDR3 is TGTGCCAGCTCACCCAGGACAGAACCTAATGAAAAACTGTTTTTT.

The V call is TRBV10-3, the J call TRBJ1-2; TRBD1 matches at 7 bases. Looked up from germline, CDR1 is ENHRY and CDR2 is SYGVKD. The V segment lost 6 bases and the J segment 8 bases; nucleotides outside the gene matches: 6. CDR3 length equals 12 residues. In DNA form, the CDR3 reads TGTGCCATCAGCTTGGGACAGCGGGGCTACACCTTC. Translating it yields CAISLGQRGYTF.

This chain links TRBV9 with TRBJ2-2; D perhaps matches TRBD2 (6 bases). The ends were cut back, 4 bases at V and 7 bases at J, with 17 bases in the middle. The CDR3 consists of 15 residues. Germline values: CDR1 SGDLS, CDR2 YYNGEE. This CDR3 is CASSPGGVLHGELFF. CDR3 coding DNA: TGTGCCAGCAGCCCCGGGGGAGTGCTCCACGGGGAGCTGTTTTTT.

The chain has TRBV4-1 and TRBJ1-4; tentative D call: TRBD1 (5 bases). Germline values: CDR1 MGHRA, CDR2 YSYEKL. Trimming pared 4 bases from V and 7 bases from J, leaving 16 bases between. This CDR3 region has 15 residues. The DNA for the CDR3 is TGCGCCAGCAGCCCAACGGGGGTTCACCCTGAAAAACTGTTTTTT. Amino acid sequence: CASSPTGVHPEKLFF.

Worth noting for this clone: Other DNA sequences in the same sample also yield this CDR3. V gene TRBV5-1 combines with J gene TRBJ1-2, with TRBD1 matching over 8 bases. Per germline, CDR1 SGHRS and CDR2 YFSETQ. The CDR3 consists of 13 residues. V lost 2 bases and J lost 8; bases outside the gene matches: 5. The CDR3 DNA is TGCGCCAGCAGCTTAGGATCAGGGGGCGGCTACACCTTC. Protein sequence: CASSLGSGGGYTF.

This clone was counted between two and nine times. The chain employs TRBV9 and TRBJ1-6, with 8 bases aligning to TRBD1. In germline, CDR1 is SGDLS, CDR2 YYNGEE. The CDR3 runs 14 residues. With V trimmed by 3 bases and J by 9 bases, 5 bases remained unmatched. The CDR3 sequence: CASSAQGAGSPLHF. The CDR3 nucleotides are TGTGCCAGCAGCGCCCAGGGGGCCGGTTCACCCCTCCACTTT.

About this clone itself: Other DNA sequences in this specimen translate into the identical CDR3. This chain connects TRBV5-1 to TRBJ2-5; TRBD2 matches 8 bases. Germline CDR1 and CDR2: SGHRS and YFSETQ. The CDR3 length is 14 residues. V lost 4 bases to trimming and J lost 5 bases; unmatched junction nucleotides: 7. CDR3: CASSPGGPGETQYF. CDR3 bases: TGCGCCAGCAGCCCGGGGGGGCCGGGGGAGACCCAGTACTTC.

The chain links TRBV15 to TRBJ1-6; D not certain. The V gene lost 6 bases and the J gene lost 17 bases, with 17 bases spanning the gap. The CDR3 is made up of 12 amino acids. Germline CDR1 is LNHNV and CDR2 is YYDKDF (reference sequence). CDR3 bases: TGTGCCACCAGTTCCCAAGAGAGTACGATCCACTTT. Translated, it gives CATSSQESTIHF.

This rearrangement joins TRBV11-2 to TRBJ1-3; TRBD1 aligns across 7 bases. Germline V gene data show CDR1 as SGHAT and CDR2 as FQNNGV. The V gene end was trimmed by 5 bases and the J gene end by 4 bases; junction bases not matched to a gene: 5. This CDR3 contains 14 residues. For the CDR3, the DNA is TGTGCCAGCAGCCCAAGGGGGCTCGGAAACACCATATATTTT. As protein: CASSPRGLGNTIYF. Together with reference TRBV11-2 and TRBJ1-3, the CDR3 gives the full variable domain: EAGVAQSPRYKIIEKRQSVAFWCNPISGHATLYWYQQILGQGPKLLIQFQNNGVVDDSQLPKDRFSAERLKGVDSTLKIQPAKLEDSAVYLCASSPRGLGNTIYFGEGSWLTVV.

This clone has only one observation. The chain links TRBV12-3 or TRBV12-4 to TRBJ1-6; tentative D call: TRBD1 (5 bases). The CDR3 contains 13 residues. V shed 3 bases and J shed 13 bases, with 13 bases lying between them. CDR3 DNA: TGTGCCAGCAGTTTGTTGCGGGGGGAGCCCCTCCACTTT. Translating it yields CASSLLRGEPLHF.

This clone has only one observation. The CDR3, as DNA: TGTGCCAGCAGGGTGGGACTAGCCGGGAGGGGGGAGCAGTTCTTC. Encoded protein: CASRVGLAGRGEQFF. The rearrangement joins TRBV6-5 to TRBJ2-1, with 9 bases identical to TRBD2. CDR3 length: 15 amino acids. V lost 6 bases and J lost 10; bases outside the gene matches: 13. The germline gives CDR1 MNHEY, CDR2 SVGAGI.

This sequence joins TRBV15 and TRBJ2-1; D unresolved. With 4 bases removed from V and 9 bases from J, the gap between germline ends came to 13 bases. The germline CDR1 and CDR2 sequences are LNHNV and YYDKDF (reference sequence). The CDR3 has 13 amino acids. DNA for the CDR3: TGTGCCACCAGCACCGCGCGCTATAGTGAGCAGTTCTTC. Its protein is CATSTARYSEQFF.